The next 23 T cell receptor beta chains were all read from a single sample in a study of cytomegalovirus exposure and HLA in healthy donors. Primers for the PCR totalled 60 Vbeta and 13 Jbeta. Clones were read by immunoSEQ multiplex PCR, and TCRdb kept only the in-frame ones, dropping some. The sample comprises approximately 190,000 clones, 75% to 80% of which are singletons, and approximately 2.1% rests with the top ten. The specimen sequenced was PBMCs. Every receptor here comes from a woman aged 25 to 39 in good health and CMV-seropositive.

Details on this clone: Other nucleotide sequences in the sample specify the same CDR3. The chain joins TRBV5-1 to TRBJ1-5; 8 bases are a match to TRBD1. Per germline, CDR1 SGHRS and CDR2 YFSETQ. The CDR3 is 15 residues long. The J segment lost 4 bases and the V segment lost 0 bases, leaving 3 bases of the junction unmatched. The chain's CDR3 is CASSLGTGYNQPQHF. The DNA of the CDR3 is TGCGCCAGCAGCTTGGGGACAGGGTATAATCAGCCCCAGCATTTT.

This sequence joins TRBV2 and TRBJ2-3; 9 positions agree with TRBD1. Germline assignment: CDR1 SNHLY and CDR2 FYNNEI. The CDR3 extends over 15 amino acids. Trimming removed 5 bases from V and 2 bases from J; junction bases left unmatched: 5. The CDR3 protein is CASSPGTGNTDTQYF. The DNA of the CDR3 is TGTGCCAGCAGTCCCGGGACAGGGAACACAGATACGCAGTATTTT.

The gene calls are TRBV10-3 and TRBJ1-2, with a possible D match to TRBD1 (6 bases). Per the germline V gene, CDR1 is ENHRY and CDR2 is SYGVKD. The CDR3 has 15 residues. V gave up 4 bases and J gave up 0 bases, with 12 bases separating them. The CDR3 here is CAISGGGQPNYGYTF. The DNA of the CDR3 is TGTGCCATCAGTGGGGGGGGGCAGCCTAACTATGGCTACACCTTC.

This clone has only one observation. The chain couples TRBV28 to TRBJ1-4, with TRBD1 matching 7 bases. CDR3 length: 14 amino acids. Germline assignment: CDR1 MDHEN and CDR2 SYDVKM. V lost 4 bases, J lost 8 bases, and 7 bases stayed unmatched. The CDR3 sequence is CASSSQGVEEKLFF. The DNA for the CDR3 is TGTGCCAGCAGTTCCCAGGGGGTGGAAGAAAAACTGTTTTTT.

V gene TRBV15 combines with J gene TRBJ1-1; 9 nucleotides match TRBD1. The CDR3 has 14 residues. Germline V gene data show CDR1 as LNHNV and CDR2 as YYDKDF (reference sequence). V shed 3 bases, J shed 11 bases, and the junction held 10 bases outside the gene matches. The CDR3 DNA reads TGTGCCACCAGCAGCCAAGCTCGGGACAGGGATGCTTTCTTT. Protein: CATSSQARDRDAFF.

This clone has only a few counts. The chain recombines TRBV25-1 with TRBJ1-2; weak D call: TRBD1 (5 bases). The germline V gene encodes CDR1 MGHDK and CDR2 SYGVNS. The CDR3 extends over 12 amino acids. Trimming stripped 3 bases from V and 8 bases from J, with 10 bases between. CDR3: CASSDPQVGYTF. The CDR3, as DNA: TGTGCCAGCAGTGACCCACAGGTGGGCTACACCTTC.

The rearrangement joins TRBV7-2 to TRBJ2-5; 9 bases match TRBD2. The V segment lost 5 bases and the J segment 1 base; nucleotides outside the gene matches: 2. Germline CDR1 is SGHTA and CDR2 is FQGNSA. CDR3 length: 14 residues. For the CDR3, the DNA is TGTGCCAGCAGCCCGGGACTAGCCCAAGAGACCCAGTACTTC. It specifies CASSPGLAQETQYF.

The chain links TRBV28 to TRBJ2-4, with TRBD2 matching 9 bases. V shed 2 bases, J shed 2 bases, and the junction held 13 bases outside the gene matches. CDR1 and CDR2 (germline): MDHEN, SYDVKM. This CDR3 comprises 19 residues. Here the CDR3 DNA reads TGTGCCAGCAGTTTACCCCTAGCGGGAATGTCTGTATCCAAAAACATTCAGTACTTC. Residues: CASSLPLAGMSVSKNIQYF.

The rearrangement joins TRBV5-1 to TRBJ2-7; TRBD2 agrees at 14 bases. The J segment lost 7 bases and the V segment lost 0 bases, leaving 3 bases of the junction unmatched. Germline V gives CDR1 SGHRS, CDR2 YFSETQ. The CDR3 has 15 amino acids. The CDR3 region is CASSLGLAGGREQYF. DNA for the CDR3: TGCGCCAGCAGCTTGGGACTAGCGGGGGGGAGAGAGCAGTACTTC.

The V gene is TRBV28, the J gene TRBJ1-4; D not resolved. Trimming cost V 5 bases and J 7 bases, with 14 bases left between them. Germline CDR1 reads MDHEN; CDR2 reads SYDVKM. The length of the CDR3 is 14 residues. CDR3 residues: CASSLQKIFEKLFF. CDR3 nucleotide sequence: TGTGCCAGCAGTCTACAGAAGATCTTTGAAAAACTGTTTTTT.

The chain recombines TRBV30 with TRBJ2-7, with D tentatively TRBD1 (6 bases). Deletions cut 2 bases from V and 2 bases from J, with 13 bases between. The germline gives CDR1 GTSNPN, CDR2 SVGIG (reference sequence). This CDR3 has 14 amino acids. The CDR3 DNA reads TGTGCCTGGAGTCTACTGACAGGAGCCTACGAGCAGTACTTC. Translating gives CAWSLLTGAYEQYF.

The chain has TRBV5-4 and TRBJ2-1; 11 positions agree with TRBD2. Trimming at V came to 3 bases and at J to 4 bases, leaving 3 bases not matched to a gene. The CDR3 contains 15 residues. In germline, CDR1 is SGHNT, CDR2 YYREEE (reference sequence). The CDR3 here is CASSSGLAVYNEQFF. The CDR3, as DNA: TGTGCCAGCAGCTCGGGACTAGCGGTATACAATGAGCAGTTCTTC.

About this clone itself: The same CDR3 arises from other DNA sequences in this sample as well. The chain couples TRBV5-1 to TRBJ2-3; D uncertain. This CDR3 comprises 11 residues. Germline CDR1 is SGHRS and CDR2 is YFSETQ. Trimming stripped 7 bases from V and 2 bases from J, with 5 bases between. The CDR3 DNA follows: TGCGCCAGCTCCCACACAGATACGCAGTATTTT. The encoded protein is CASSHTDTQYF. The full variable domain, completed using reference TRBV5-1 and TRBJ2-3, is KAGVTQTPRYLIKTRGQQVTLSCSPISGHRSVSWYQQTPGQGLQFLFEYFSETQRNKGNFPGRFSGRQFSNSRSEMNVSTLELGDSALYLCASSHTDTQYFGPGTRLTVL.

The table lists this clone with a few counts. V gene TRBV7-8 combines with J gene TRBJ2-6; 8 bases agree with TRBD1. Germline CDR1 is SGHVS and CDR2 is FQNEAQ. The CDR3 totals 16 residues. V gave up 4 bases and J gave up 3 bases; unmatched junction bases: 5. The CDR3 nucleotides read TGTGCCAGCAGCTCGACCGACAGGGGTGGGGCCAACGTCCTGACTTTC. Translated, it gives CASSSTDRGGANVLTF.

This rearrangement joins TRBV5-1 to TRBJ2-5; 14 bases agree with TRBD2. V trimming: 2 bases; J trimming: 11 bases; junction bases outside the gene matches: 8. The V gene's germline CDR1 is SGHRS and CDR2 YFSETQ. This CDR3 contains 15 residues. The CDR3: CASSFRGLAGGLQYF. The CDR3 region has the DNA TGCGCCAGCAGCTTTCGCGGACTAGCGGGAGGCCTTCAGTACTTC.

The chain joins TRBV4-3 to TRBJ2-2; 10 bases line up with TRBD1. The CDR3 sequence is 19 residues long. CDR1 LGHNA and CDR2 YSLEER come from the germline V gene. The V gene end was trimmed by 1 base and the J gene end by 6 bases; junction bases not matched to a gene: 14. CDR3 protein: CASSQVRGQGMKAAGELFF. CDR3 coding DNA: TGCGCCAGCAGCCAAGTCCGGGGACAGGGGATGAAGGCGGCCGGGGAGCTGTTTTTT.

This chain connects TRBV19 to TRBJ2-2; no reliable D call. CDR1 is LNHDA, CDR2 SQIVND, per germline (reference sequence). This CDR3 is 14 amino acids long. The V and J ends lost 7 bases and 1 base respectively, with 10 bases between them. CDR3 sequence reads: CASTLAVNTGELFF. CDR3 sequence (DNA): TGTGCCAGTACTCTCGCAGTGAACACCGGGGAGCTGTTTTTT.

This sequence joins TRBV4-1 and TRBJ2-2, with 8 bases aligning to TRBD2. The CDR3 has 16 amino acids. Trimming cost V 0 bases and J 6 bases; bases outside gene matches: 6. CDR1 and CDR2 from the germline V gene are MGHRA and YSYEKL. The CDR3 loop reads CASSQDNSGMAGELFF. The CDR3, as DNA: TGCGCCAGCAGCCAAGACAATAGCGGGATGGCCGGGGAGCTGTTTTTT.

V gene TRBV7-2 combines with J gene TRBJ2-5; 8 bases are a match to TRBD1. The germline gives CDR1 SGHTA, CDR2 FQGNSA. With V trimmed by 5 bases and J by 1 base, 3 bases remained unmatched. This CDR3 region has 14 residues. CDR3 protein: CASSLQGGQETQYF. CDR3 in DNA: TGTGCCAGCAGCCTACAGGGGGGCCAAGAGACCCAGTACTTC.

CDR3 coding DNA: TGCAGCGTTGAAGTCGTTGCAGGGTGGTCTGGAAACACCATATATTTT. Amino acids: CSVEVVAGWSGNTIYF. V and J are TRBV29-1 and TRBJ1-3; the D gene is possibly TRBD1 (5 bases). Germline CDR1 is SQVTM and CDR2 is ANQGSEA. CDR3 length equals 16 residues. Trimming pared 1 base from V and 1 base from J, leaving 14 bases between.

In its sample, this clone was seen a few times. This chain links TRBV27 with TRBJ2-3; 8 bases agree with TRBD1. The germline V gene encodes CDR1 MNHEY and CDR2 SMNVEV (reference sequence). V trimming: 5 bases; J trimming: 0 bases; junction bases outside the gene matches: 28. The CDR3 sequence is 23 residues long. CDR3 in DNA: TGTGCCAGCAGTCCACATCATCAGGGGGCGGGACTTCTTCCTCTAATTAGCACAGATACGCAGTATTTT. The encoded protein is CASSPHHQGAGLLPLISTDTQYF.

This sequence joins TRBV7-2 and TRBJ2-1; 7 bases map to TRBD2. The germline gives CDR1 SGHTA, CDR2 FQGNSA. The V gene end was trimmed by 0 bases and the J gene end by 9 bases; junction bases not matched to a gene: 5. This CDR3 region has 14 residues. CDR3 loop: CASSLARAGTEQFF. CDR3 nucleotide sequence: TGTGCCAGCAGCTTAGCTCGAGCGGGGACTGAGCAGTTCTTC.

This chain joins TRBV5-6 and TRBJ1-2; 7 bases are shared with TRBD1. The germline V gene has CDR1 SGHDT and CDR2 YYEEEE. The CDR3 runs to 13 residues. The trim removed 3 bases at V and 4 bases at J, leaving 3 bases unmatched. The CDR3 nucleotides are TGTGCCAGCAGCTCGGACAGGCTCTATGGCTACACCTTC. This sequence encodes CASSSDRLYGYTF.